This T cell receptor beta chain was retrieved from a study of CXCR4 blockade with PD-1 therapy in pancreatic cancer. General observations from the study: Only TCRbeta chains were sequenced here. More frequent amino acid clones had more nucleotide rearrangements, suggesting convergent selection. Intratumoral clonality (mean 0.14) exceeded healthy blood (less than 0.055) but did not track survival.

With respect to this clone: Antigen: not known.

The CDR3 extends over 13 amino acids. The germline gives CDR1 MNHGY, CDR2 SAAAGT. V dropped 6 bases and J dropped 8; count of bases not matched to a gene: 5. The archived tumor blocks came from patients without neoadjuvant therapy before resection. Produced via immunoSEQ multiplex PCR; TCRdb's table is partial and in-frame only. The repertoire includes 15,000 to 20,000 clones, 72% of them detected once, and 4.5% to 7.5% sits in the top ten. The rearrangement links TRBV6-8 to TRBJ1-4, with 8 bases fitting TRBD1. This clonotype originated in a human donor with pancreatic ductal adenocarcinoma. The sample consisted of tumor tissue. Here the CDR3 DNA reads TGTGCCAGCAGGGACAGGGTTTTGGAAAAACTGTTTTTT. Residues: CASRDRVLEKLFF.